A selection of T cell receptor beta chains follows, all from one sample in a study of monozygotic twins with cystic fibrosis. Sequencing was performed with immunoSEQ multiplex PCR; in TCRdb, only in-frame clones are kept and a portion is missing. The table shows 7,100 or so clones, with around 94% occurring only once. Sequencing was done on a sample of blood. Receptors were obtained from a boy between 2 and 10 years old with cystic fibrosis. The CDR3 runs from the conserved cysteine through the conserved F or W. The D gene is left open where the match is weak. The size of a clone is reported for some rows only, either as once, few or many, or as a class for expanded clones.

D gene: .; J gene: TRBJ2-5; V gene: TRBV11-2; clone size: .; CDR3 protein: CASSLQPLKQETQYF; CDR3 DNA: TGTGCCAGCAGCTTACAACCCCTGAAGCAAGAGACCCAGTACTTC
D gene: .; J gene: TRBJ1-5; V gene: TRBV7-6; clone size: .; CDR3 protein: CASSLGGGYQPQHF; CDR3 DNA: TGTGCCAGCAGCTTAGGGGGAGGGTATCAGCCCCAGCATTTT
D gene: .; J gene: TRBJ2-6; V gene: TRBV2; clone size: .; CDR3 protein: CASSRGSGANVLTF; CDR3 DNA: TGTGCCAGCAGTCGAGGCTCTGGGGCCAACGTCCTGACTTTC
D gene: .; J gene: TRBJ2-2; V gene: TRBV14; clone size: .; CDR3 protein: CASSQNEGPSTGELFF; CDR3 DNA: TGTGCCAGCAGCCAAAATGAGGGGCCCTCAACCGGGGAGCTGTTTTTT
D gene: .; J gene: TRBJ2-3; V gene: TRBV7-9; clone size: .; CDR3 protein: CASSLEVGRPITDTQYF; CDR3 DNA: TGTGCCAGCAGCTTAGAGGTCGGCAGACCCATCACAGATACGCAGTATTTT
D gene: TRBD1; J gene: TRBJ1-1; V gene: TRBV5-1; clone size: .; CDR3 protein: CASSDPGQVQLAFF; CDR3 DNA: TGCGCCAGCAGCGACCCGGGACAGGTCCAGTTAGCTTTCTTT
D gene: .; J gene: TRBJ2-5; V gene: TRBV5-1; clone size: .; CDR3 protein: CASSPRAAQETQYF; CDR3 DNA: TGCGCCAGCAGCCCGCGGGCAGCCCAAGAGACCCAGTACTTC
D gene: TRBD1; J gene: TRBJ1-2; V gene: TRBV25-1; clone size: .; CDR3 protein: CASSGQGAPFYGYTF; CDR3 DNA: TGTGCCAGCAGTGGACAGGGGGCCCCATTCTATGGCTACACCTTC
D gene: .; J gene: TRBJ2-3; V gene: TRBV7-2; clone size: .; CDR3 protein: CASSLARGTDTQYF; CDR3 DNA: TGTGCCAGCAGCTTAGCTAGGGGCACAGATACGCAGTATTTT
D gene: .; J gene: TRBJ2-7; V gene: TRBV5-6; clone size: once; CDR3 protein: CASSLARDFSYEQYF; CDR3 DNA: TGTGCCAGCAGCTTGGCCAGGGATTTCTCCTACGAGCAGTACTTC
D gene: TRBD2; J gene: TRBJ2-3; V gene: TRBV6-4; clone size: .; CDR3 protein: CASSPLPSGGDPTDTQYF; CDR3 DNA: TGTGCCAGCAGTCCCCTTCCTAGCGGGGGGGACCCCACAGATACGCAGTATTTT
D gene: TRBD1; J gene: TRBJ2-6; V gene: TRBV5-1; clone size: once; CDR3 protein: CASSITSTGAGANVLTF; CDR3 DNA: TGCGCCAGCAGCATAACCAGTACAGGGGCTGGGGCCAACGTCCTGACTTTC
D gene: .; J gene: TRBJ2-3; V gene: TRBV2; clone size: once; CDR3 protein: CASKNPAVTDTQYF; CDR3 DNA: TGTGCCAGCAAGAACCCTGCAGTCACAGATACGCAGTATTTT
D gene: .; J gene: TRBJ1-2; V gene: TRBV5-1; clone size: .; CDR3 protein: CASSPAIVELYGYTF; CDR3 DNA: TGCGCCAGCAGCCCGGCCATTGTCGAACTCTATGGCTACACCTTC
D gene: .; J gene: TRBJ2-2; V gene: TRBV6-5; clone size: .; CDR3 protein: CASSYSGTAAGELFF; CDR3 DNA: TGTGCCAGCAGTTACTCGGGTACGGCAGCCGGGGAGCTGTTTTTT
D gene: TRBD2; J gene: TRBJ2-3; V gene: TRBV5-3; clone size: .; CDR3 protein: CARSLLRGRADTQYF; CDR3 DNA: TGTGCCAGAAGCTTGCTCCGGGGGAGGGCAGATACGCAGTATTTT
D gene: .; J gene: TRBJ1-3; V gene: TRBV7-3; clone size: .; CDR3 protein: CASSPNSGNTIYF; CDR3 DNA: TGTGCCAGCAGCCCCAACTCTGGAAACACCATATATTTT
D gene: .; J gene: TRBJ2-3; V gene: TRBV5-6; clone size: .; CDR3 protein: CASSFFLGSTDTQYF; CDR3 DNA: TGTGCCAGCAGCTTTTTTCTGGGGTCCACAGATACGCAGTATTTT
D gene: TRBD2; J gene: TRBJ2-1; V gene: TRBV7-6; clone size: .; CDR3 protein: CASSFIPTSGFSYNEQFF; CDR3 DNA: TGTGCCAGCAGCTTTATCCCGACTAGCGGATTTTCCTACAATGAGCAGTTCTTC
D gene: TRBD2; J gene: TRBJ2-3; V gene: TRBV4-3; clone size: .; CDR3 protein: CASSRRLLAGTSTDTQYF; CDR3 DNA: TGCGCCAGCAGCCGAAGGCTCCTAGCGGGAACTAGCACAGATACGCAGTATTTT
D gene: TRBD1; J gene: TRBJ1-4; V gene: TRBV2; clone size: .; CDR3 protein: CASSPRDRGLETNEKLFF; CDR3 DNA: TGTGCCAGCAGTCCCCGGGACAGGGGGTTGGAAACTAATGAAAAACTGTTTTTT
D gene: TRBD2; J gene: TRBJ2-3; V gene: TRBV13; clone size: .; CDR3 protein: CASKWGLAGITDTQYF; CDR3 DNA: TGTGCCAGCAAGTGGGGACTAGCGGGGATCACAGATACGCAGTATTTT
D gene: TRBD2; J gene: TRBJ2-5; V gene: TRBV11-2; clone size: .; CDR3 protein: CASTTTPAGGHGETQYF; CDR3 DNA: TGTGCCAGCACCACAACGCCGGCGGGGGGGCATGGAGAGACCCAGTACTTC
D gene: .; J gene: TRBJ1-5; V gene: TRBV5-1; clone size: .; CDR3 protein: CASSLSDLNQPQHF; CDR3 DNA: TGCGCCAGCAGCTTGTCAGACCTTAATCAGCCCCAGCATTTT
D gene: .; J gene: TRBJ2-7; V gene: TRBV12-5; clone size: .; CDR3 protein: CASGLGINSYEQYF; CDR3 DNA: TGTGCTAGTGGTTTGGGGATCAACTCCTACGAGCAGTACTTC
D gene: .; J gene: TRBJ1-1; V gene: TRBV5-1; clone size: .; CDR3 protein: CASSLRQGVYTEAFF; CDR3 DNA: TGCGCCAGCAGCTTGCGTCAGGGCGTATACACTGAAGCTTTCTTT
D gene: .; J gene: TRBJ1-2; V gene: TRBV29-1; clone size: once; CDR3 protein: CSVDSGGGYGYTF; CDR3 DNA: TGCAGCGTTGATTCCGGGGGAGGTTATGGCTACACCTTC